The rows below give T cell receptor beta chains drawn from one sample of a study of T cell repertoires in cytomegalovirus infection. MiXCR, run by TCRdb on the reads, gives a single entry per CDR3 protein. The sample shows approximately 500,000 distinct CDR3 sequences, around 10% of them seen only once. The sequenced material came from PBMCs. Source of these receptors: a human donor in good health (CMV status not recorded). Some clones in this sample may be carry-over from other donors' samples. The CDR3 runs from the conserved cysteine through the conserved F or W.

V	J	CDR3
TRBV12-3/TRBV12-4	TRBJ1-2	CASSFLGQGADGYTF
TRBV2	TRBJ2-5	CASSEPSHRETQYF
TRBV7-8	TRBJ1-4	CASSLGGIEKLFF
TRBV3-1	TRBJ1-2	CASSPQGGGGGYTF
TRBV19	TRBJ2-1	CASSIDGPNNEQFF
TRBV28	TRBJ2-3	CASKSNRGTDTQYF
TRBV28	TRBJ2-5	CASNRQLRGQETQYF
TRBV10-3	TRBJ2-5	CAISESKGQETQYF
TRBV19	TRBJ2-5	CASSMGGRGSLGETQYF
TRBV4-1	TRBJ2-6	CASSQDSGGSGANVLTF
TRBV29-1	TRBJ1-2	CSVEDPGQGPSYTF
TRBV15	TRBJ2-7	CATSSGLAAYEQYF
TRBV7-3	TRBJ2-7	CASSLKSSGYYEQYF
TRBV10-3	TRBJ1-1	CAISEAAVNTEAFF
TRBV30	TRBJ2-5	CAWSPRQVQETQYF
TRBV7-9	TRBJ2-5	CASSYRDKGSGTQYF
TRBV9	TRBJ1-6	CASSDRPGHFNSPLHF
TRBV11-2	TRBJ2-6	CASSLDRPSGANVLTF
TRBV5-6	TRBJ2-1	CASSPVGGLPSGDEQFF
TRBV11-2	TRBJ1-2	CASSSLRGRNYGYTF
TRBV7-2	TRBJ2-3	CASSLQYTDTQYF
TRBV30	TRBJ2-2	CAWSRGTNTGELFF
TRBV5-1	TRBJ2-2	CASRAGDETGELFF
TRBV11-2	TRBJ2-2	CASSFLKGRGGTGELFF
TRBV5-8	TRBJ2-2	CASSPGGSPTGELFF
TRBV7-6	TRBJ2-1	CASSSPLGTRDNEQFF
TRBV7-9	TRBJ2-3	CASSWSGTPDTQYF
TRBV24-1	TRBJ2-7	CATSDRDSCRAYEQYF
TRBV10-3	TRBJ1-3	CAIRVRQNTIYF
TRBV7-9	TRBJ2-4	CASSRSGSPTDIQYF
TRBV2	TRBJ2-5	CASSEGTAGGAETQYF
TRBV24-1	TRBJ2-2	CATSGQGGGRAHTGELFF
TRBV3-1	TRBJ1-1	CASSQGHSGTEAFF
TRBV25-1	TRBJ1-1	CASRPTASTEAFF
TRBV2	TRBJ2-1	CASIPPGRGTYNEQFF
TRBV23-1	TRBJ2-6	CASSQSRQRGLTGANVLTF
TRBV7-9	TRBJ1-1	CASSPDGSGTEAFF
TRBV6-1	TRBJ2-6	CASSGYFSGANVLTF
TRBV2	TRBJ1-2	CASSADSFDPGYTF
TRBV5-6	TRBJ1-5	CASSGGYNQPQHF
TRBV7-8	TRBJ2-7	CAVELRGHYSYEQYF
TRBV2	TRBJ2-3	CASSRLAGGTDTQYF
TRBV7-9	TRBJ2-5	CASSLKRRLYQETQYF
TRBV5-1	TRBJ2-1	CASSSGVGLAVRNEQFF
TRBV29-1	TRBJ1-1	CSVDDRTGETEAFF
TRBV28	TRBJ2-3	CASSSQGARGDTQYF
TRBV7-8	TRBJ2-7	CASSSRLAGRSYEQYF
TRBV7-6	TRBJ2-7	CASRLGGSRRLVNEQYF
TRBV7-2	TRBJ2-7	CASSLEEWDEQYF
TRBV27	TRBJ2-7	CASSLVAGGFLISYEQYF
TRBV29-1	TRBJ2-3	CSVEEQASDPDTQYF
TRBV6-5	TRBJ1-4	CASSYTATNEKLFF
TRBV12-3/TRBV12-4	TRBJ2-1	CASTPGTSGGSSYNEQFF
TRBV7-7	TRBJ2-7	CASSLDGGGEQYF